Following are 26 T cell receptor beta chains from one sample sequenced in a study of regulatory T cells in long-lasting Graves disease. Following extraction of RNA from PBMCs, that RNA was used to make the TCR library. TCRdb itself ran the reads through MiXCR, one entry per CDR3 protein. The table has approximately 840 distinct CDR3 sequences, 55% to 60% seen once. Sequences were derived from peripheral blood mononuclear cells (PBMCs), sampled with antithyroid drug treatment, in newly diagnosed or persistent Graves disease (not recorded which). These receptors all stem from a female donor with Graves disease.

This clonotype was recorded a few times. The chain links TRBV12-3 or TRBV12-4 to TRBJ2-3, with D uncertain. The V end was cut by 10 bases, the J end by 5 bases, with 7 bases between. This CDR3 contains 10 residues. CDR3 nucleotide sequence: TGTGCCATCCCGAGAGATACGCAGTATTTT. It specifies CAIPRDTQYF.

This clonotype came up a few times. The chain employs TRBV25-1 and TRBJ2-1; 11 positions match TRBD2. This CDR3 spans 16 amino acids. Germline values: CDR1 MGHDK, CDR2 SYGVNS. Trimming at V came to 8 bases and at J to 0 bases, leaving 6 bases not matched to a gene. DNA of the CDR3: TGTGCCAGCTCGACTAGCGGGGCAAGCTCCTACAATGAGCAGTTCTTC. Encoded protein: CASSTSGASSYNEQFF. Combining the CDR3 with reference TRBV25-1 and TRBJ2-1 gives the whole variable domain EADIYQTPRYLVIGTGKKITLECSQTMGHDKMYWYQQDPGMELHLIHYSYGVNSTEKGDLSSESTVSRIRTEHFPLTLESARPSHTSQYLCASSTSGASSYNEQFFGPGTRLTVL.

The chain combines TRBV5-1 with TRBJ2-7, with D possibly matching TRBD2 (6 bases). The CDR3 is 14 residues long. Germline V lookup: CDR1 SGHRS, CDR2 YFSETQ. V lost 1 base to trimming and J lost 5 bases, with 13 bases between them. DNA of the CDR3: TGCGCCAGCAGCTTGATCGGGAGCCCGGACGAGCAGTACTTC. Translation: CASSLIGSPDEQYF.

The V and J genes are TRBV7-8 and TRBJ2-7; tentatively, D is TRBD1 or TRBD2 (5 bases each). V lost 5 bases and J lost 2, with 16 bases in between. Germline V gene sequence: CDR1 SGHVS, CDR2 FQNEAQ. The length of the CDR3 is 15 residues. CDR3 coding DNA: TGTGCCAGCAGCCCCCCGGGGCAGTCCACCTACGAGCAGTACTTC. Translated: CASSPPGQSTYEQYF.

This chain uses TRBV27 with TRBJ2-2; no firm D call. V was shortened by 3 bases and J by 8 bases, with 7 bases between the two germline ends. There are 12 residues in the CDR3. Germline V CDR1 and CDR2: MNHEY, SMNVEV (reference sequence). CDR3 in DNA: TGTGCCAGCAGTTTCCTACAGGGGGAGCTGTTTTTT. Residues: CASSFLQGELFF.

This chain connects TRBV7-9 to TRBJ2-4; no clear D gene. Trimming shortened V by 5 bases and J by 11 bases, and 13 bases separated the two germline ends. This CDR3 region has 12 residues. Germline loops: CDR1 SEHNR, CDR2 FQNEAQ (reference sequence). CDR3 DNA sequence: TGTGCCAGCAGCGTGGCCATGGGTCTTCAGTACTTC. This translates into CASSVAMGLQYF.

The chain recombines TRBV19 with TRBJ2-4, with a possible D match to TRBD1 (6 bases). Deletions cut 6 bases from V and 7 bases from J, with 16 bases between. The CDR3 is 14 amino acids. Germline V gives CDR1 LNHDA, CDR2 SQIVND (reference sequence). The CDR3 DNA sequence: TGTGCCAGTAGAGAGCAGGGCAGGGGCAACATTCAGTACTTC. It is translated as CASREQGRGNIQYF.

This sequence joins TRBV7-2 and TRBJ2-5; a possible D gene is TRBD2 (5 bases). The V end was cut by 0 bases, the J end by 1 base, with 12 bases between. This CDR3 spans 16 amino acids. The germline V gene has CDR1 SGHTA and CDR2 FQGNSA. CDR3 coding DNA: TGTGCCAGCAGCTTAGCGCTCAGCGGTCCCCAAGAGACCCAGTACTTC. Translation gives CASSLALSGPQETQYF.

Only a few counts were recorded for this clonotype. V is TRBV7-2 and J is TRBJ2-3, with 7 bases that match TRBD2. Trimming cost V 4 bases and J 1 base; bases outside gene matches: 8. Germline values: CDR1 SGHTA, CDR2 FQGNSA. The CDR3 has 16 residues. CDR3 coding DNA: TGTGCCAGCAGCTACCAGACTAGCTCAGGCACAGATACGCAGTATTTT. Translated, it gives CASSYQTSSGTDTQYF.

The CDR3 sequence: CASSKLGGETQYF. The CDR3 DNA reads as TGTGCCAGCAGCAAGCTGGGGGGGGAGACCCAGTACTTC. This chain connects TRBV5-5 to TRBJ2-5; 7 bases fit TRBD2. CDR3 length equals 13 residues. J lost 5 bases, V lost 4 bases, and 5 bases had no gene match. CDR1 and CDR2 from the germline V gene are SGHKS and YYEKEE (reference sequence).

This sequence joins TRBV11-1 and TRBJ2-7; D may be TRBD1 (6 bases). Germline V CDR1 and CDR2: SGHAT, FQDESV (reference sequence). The CDR3 is 16 amino acids. V lost 5 bases, J lost 2 bases, and 19 bases lay in between. CDR3 region: CASSQTLGQTAYEQYF. The DNA for the CDR3 is TGTGCCAGCAGCCAAACATTAGGACAGACCGCCTACGAGCAGTACTTC.

The chain has TRBV5-4 and TRBJ1-1; D is perhaps TRBD1 (5 bases). Germline lookup yields CDR1 SGHNT and CDR2 YYREEE (reference sequence). V lost 3 bases and J lost 2, with 5 bases in between. This CDR3 region has 12 residues. CDR3: CASSWDNTEAFF. Written as DNA, the CDR3 is TGTGCCAGCAGCTGGGACAACACTGAAGCTTTCTTT.

The J gene is TRBJ2-5, the V gene TRBV28, with D perhaps matching TRBD1 or TRBD2 (5 bases each). The CDR3 contains 14 residues. V lost 3 bases and J lost 1, with 9 bases in between. Germline V gives CDR1 MDHEN, CDR2 SYDVKM. The CDR3 loop reads CASSFSGLQETQYF. CDR3 sequence (DNA): TGTGCCAGCAGTTTCTCGGGGCTCCAAGAGACCCAGTACTTC.

The chain has TRBV7-9 and TRBJ1-2; D not resolved. Per germline, CDR1 SEHNR and CDR2 FQNEAQ (reference sequence). The CDR3 is 11 residues long. V was cut by 6 bases and J by 2 bases, with 4 bases left in between. This CDR3 reads CASRQNYGYTF. CDR3 in DNA: TGTGCCAGCAGACAGAACTATGGCTACACCTTC.

This chain joins TRBV19 and TRBJ1-5; tentatively, D is TRBD1 (6 bases). Per germline, CDR1 LNHDA and CDR2 SQIVND (reference sequence). The V end lost 7 bases, the J end lost 2 bases, and 15 bases lay between the germline ends. The length of the CDR3 is 15 residues. CDR3 sequence: CASTVQGTGNQPQHF. The CDR3 DNA reads as TGTGCCAGTACCGTACAGGGAACGGGCAATCAGCCCCAGCATTTT.

This clonotype was seen a handful of times. The chain combines TRBV15 with TRBJ2-7; D is undetermined. In germline, CDR1 is LNHNV, CDR2 YYDKDF (reference sequence). The CDR3 runs 15 residues. The ends were cut back, 0 bases at V and 2 bases at J, with 11 bases in the middle. The CDR3 protein is CATSRDLTTTYEQYF. The CDR3 DNA reads TGTGCCACCAGCAGAGATTTAACGACAACCTACGAGCAGTACTTC.

The chain employs TRBV29-1 and TRBJ1-2; D is unresolved. The CDR3 loop spans 11 amino acids. CDR1 is SQVTM, CDR2 ANQGSEA, per germline. The V and J ends lost 5 bases and 7 bases respectively, with 11 bases between them. The CDR3 sequence: CSVLVLSGYTF. DNA of the CDR3: TGCAGCGTTCTAGTTTTGAGTGGCTACACCTTC.

This chain joins TRBV15 and TRBJ2-2; D gene uncertain. Trimming took 8 bases from V and 3 from J, leaving 4 bases between them. CDR1 is LNHNV and CDR2 is YYDKDF in the germline V gene (reference sequence). This CDR3 spans 11 amino acids. The CDR3 DNA follows: TGTGCCACCGGGGACACCGGGGAGCTGTTTTTT. Translation: CATGDTGELFF.

The chain couples TRBV10-2 to TRBJ2-3; 8 nucleotides align to TRBD2. The CDR3 runs 15 residues. Germline assignment: CDR1 WSHSY and CDR2 SAAADI. Trimming cost V 2 bases and J 4 bases; bases outside gene matches: 5. CDR3 residues: CASSEMGTSADTQYF. The CDR3, as DNA: TGCGCCAGCAGTGAGATGGGGACTAGTGCAGATACGCAGTATTTT.

The V and J genes are TRBV7-2 and TRBJ1-1, with a possible D match to TRBD1 (5 bases). The CDR3 extends over 14 amino acids. Germline CDR1 and CDR2: SGHTA and FQGNSA. V lost 2 bases and J lost 6, with 13 bases in between. DNA for the CDR3: TGTGCCAGCAGCTTAAGGCAGGGAGTACCTGAAGCTTTCTTT. It is translated as CASSLRQGVPEAFF.

This clonotype has a handful of counts. The chain employs TRBV7-2 and TRBJ1-2; the D gene is possibly TRBD1 (5 bases). V was trimmed by 6 bases and J by 4 bases, leaving 12 bases between them. Germline lookup yields CDR1 SGHTA and CDR2 FQGNSA. This CDR3 comprises 13 residues. CDR3 sequence reads: CASSLTGPYGYTF. Written as DNA, the CDR3 is TGTGCCAGCAGTCTTACAGGTCCCTATGGCTACACCTTC.

V and J are TRBV2 and TRBJ2-3; possibly TRBD2 for D (5 bases). With 4 bases removed from V and 2 bases from J, the gap between germline ends came to 10 bases. The germline V gene has CDR1 SNHLY and CDR2 FYNNEI. The CDR3 runs 14 residues. This CDR3 is CASSGERYTDTQYF. In DNA, the CDR3 is TGTGCCAGCAGTGGGGAGCGGTACACAGATACGCAGTATTTT.

The chain combines TRBV29-1 with TRBJ2-5, with D unclear. Germline CDR1 SQVTM, CDR2 ANQGSEA. V dropped 2 bases and J dropped 0 bases, with 7 bases sitting between them. The CDR3 spans 13 residues. The CDR3 region is CSVEWANQETQYF. For the CDR3, the DNA is TGCAGCGTTGAATGGGCCAACCAAGAGACCCAGTACTTC. Full variable domain (rest looked up from reference TRBV29-1 and TRBJ2-5): SAVISQKPSRDICQRGTSLTIQCQVDSQVTMMFWYRQQPGQSLTLIATANQGSEATYESGFVIDKFPISRPNLTFSTLTVSNMSPEDSSIYLCSVEWANQETQYFGPGTRLLVL.

In nucleotides, the CDR3 is TGTGCCAGCAGCCAACAGGGGGCCTCCTACGAGCAGTACTTC. It specifies CASSQQGASYEQYF. This chain connects TRBV5-6 to TRBJ2-7; 9 bases agree with TRBD1. CDR3 size: 14 residues. V shed 4 bases and J 0 bases; nucleotides not matched to a gene: 2. Germline loops: CDR1 SGHDT, CDR2 YYEEEE.

The chain is built from TRBV25-1 and TRBJ1-4; D possibly corresponds to TRBD1 (5 bases). Per germline, CDR1 MGHDK and CDR2 SYGVNS. V was clipped by 2 bases and J by 3 bases, with 10 bases between them. The CDR3 is 15 amino acids. In DNA, the CDR3 is TGTGCCAGCAGTGAAGACTGGGGGGCTAATGAAAAACTGTTTTTT. Encoded protein: CASSEDWGANEKLFF.

The CDR3 sequence: CASSLGQGPNQPQHF. The CDR3 DNA is TGTGCCAGCAGCTTAGGACAGGGACCCAATCAGCCCCAGCATTTT. V gene TRBV28 combines with J gene TRBJ1-5; 8 bases are shared with TRBD1. Germline-derived CDR1 and CDR2 are MDHEN and SYDVKM. This CDR3 has 15 residues. V shed 6 bases, J shed 3 bases, and the junction held 7 bases outside the gene matches.